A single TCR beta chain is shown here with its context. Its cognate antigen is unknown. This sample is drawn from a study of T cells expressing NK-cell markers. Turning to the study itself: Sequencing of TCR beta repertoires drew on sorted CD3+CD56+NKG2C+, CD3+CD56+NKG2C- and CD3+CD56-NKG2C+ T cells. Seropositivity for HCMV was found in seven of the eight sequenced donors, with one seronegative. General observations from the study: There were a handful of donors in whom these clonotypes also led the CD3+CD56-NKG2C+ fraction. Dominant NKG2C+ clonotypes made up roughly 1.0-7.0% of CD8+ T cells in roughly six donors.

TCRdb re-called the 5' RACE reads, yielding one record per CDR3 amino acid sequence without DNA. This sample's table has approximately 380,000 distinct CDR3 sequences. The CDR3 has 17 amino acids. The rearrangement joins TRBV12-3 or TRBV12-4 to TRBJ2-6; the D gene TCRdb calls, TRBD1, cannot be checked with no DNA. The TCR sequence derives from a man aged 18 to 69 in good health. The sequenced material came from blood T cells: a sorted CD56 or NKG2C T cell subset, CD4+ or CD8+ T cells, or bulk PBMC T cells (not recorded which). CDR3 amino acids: CASSPPQGLSGANVLTF.